This T cell receptor beta chain was documented in a study of control samples from healthy donors and cancer patients. The CDR3 has 15 amino acids. The V end lost 0 bases, the J end lost 2 bases, and 9 bases lay between the germline ends. The germline V gene encodes CDR1 SGHTS and CDR2 YDEGEE. The method was immunoSEQ multiplex PCR; TCRdb's version includes in-frame clones alone and lacks a portion of them. The sample holds 120,000 or so clones, around 86% seen once. The rearrangement links TRBV5-8 to TRBJ1-5; unclear D gene. The sample taken for sequencing was blood. This clonotype was sampled from a man between 35 and 55 years old in good health. The CDR3 DNA follows: TGTGCCAGCAGCTTGGCAGTGCGCGGCAATCAGCCCCAGCATTTT. Translation: CASSLAVRGNQPQHF.